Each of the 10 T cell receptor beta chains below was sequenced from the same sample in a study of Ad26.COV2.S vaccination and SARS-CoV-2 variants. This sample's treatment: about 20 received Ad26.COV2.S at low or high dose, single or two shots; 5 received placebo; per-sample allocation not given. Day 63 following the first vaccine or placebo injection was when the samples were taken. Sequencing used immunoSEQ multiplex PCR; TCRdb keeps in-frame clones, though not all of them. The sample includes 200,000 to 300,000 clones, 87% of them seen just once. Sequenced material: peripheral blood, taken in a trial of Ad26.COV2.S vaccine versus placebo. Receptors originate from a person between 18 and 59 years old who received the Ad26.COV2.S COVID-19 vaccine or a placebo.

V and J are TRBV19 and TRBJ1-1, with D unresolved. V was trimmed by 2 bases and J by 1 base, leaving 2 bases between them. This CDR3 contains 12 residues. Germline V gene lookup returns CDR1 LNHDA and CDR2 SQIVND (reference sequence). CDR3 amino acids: CASSIKNTEAFF. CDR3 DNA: TGTGCCAGTAGTATAAAGAACACTGAAGCTTTCTTT.

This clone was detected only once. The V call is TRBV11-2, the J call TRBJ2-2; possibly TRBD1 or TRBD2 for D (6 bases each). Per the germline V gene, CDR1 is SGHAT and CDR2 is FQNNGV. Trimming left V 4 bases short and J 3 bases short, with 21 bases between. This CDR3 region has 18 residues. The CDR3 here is CASSSRGGPGAYTGELFF. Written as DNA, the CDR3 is TGTGCCAGCAGCTCCCGCGGCGGGCCGGGGGCCTACACCGGGGAGCTGTTTTTT. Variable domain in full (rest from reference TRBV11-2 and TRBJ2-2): EAGVAQSPRYKIIEKRQSVAFWCNPISGHATLYWYQQILGQGPKLLIQFQNNGVVDDSQLPKDRFSAERLKGVDSTLKIQPAKLEDSAVYLCASSSRGGPGAYTGELFFGEGSRLTVL.

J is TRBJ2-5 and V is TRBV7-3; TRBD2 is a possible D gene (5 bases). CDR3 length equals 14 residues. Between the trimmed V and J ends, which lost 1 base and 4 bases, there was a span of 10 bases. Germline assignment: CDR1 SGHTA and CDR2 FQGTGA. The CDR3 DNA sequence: TGTGCCAGCAGCTTAAGGGGTGCGGGAGAGACCCAGTACTTC. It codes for CASSLRGAGETQYF.

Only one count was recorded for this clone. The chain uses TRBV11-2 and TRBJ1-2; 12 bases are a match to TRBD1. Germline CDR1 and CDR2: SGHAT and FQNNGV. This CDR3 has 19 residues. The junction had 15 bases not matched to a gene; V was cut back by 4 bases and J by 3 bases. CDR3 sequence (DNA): TGTGCCAGCAGCTCGTTCCGGGACAGGGGGCTACGGGAGGACTATGGCTACACCTTC. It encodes CASSSFRDRGLREDYGYTF.

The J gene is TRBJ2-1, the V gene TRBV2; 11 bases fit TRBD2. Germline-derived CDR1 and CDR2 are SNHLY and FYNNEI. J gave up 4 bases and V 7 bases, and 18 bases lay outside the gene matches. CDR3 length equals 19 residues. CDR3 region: CASTERLAGGRRGYNEQFF. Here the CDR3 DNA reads TGTGCCAGCACCGAGAGGCTAGCGGGGGGTCGTCGGGGTTACAATGAGCAGTTCTTC.

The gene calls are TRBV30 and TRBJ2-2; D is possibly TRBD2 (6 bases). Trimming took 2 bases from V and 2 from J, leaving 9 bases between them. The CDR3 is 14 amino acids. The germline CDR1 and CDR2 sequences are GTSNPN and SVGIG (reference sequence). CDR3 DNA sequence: TGTGCCTGGAGTTACGGGAGCAACACCGGGGAGCTGTTTTTT. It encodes CAWSYGSNTGELFF.

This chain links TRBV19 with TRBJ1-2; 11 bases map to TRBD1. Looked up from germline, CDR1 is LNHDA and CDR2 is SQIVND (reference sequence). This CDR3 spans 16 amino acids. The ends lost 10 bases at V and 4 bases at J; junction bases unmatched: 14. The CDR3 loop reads CAISDRGRHLIYGYTF. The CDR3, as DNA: TGTGCCATTTCGGACAGGGGGCGACACCTGATCTATGGCTACACCTTC.

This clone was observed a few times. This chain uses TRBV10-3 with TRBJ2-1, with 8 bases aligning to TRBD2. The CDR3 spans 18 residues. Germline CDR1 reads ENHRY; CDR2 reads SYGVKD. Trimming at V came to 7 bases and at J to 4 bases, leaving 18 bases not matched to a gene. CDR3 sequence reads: CAITLEGTSFLGYNEQFF. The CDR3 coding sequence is TGTGCCATCACCCTCGAGGGGACTAGTTTCTTAGGGTACAATGAGCAGTTCTTC.

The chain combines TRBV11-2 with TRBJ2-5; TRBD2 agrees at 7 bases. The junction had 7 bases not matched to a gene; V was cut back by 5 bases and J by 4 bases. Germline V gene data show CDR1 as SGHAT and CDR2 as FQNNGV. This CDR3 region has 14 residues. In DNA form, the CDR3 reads TGTGCCAGCAGCCACAGAATAGCGGGAGAGACCCAGTACTTC. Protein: CASSHRIAGETQYF.

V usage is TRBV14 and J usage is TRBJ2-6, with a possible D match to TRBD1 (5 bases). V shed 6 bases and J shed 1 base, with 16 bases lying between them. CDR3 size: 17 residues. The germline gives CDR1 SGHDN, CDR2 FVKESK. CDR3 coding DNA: TGTGCCAGCAGTCCAAGACAGTTCACTTCTGGGGCCAACGTCCTGACTTTC. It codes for CASSPRQFTSGANVLTF.